These T cell receptor beta chains were read from a single sample in a study of CD8 T cells in Susac syndrome. TCRdb re-derived calls from the immunoSEQ multiplex PCR reads in MiXCR, one entry per CDR3 protein. This repertoire shows 45,000 or so distinct CDR3 sequences, 80% to 95% found once; its top ten account for about 0.54%. The sequenced material came from CD8+ T cells from PBMCs. The receptors here all came from a human donor in good health. Each CDR3 is given with its conserved first and last residue. Each record gives: J gene, V gene, CDR3 length, CDR3 protein.

j_gene: TRBJ2-5; v_gene: TRBV14; len: 13; CDR3aa: CASSRWTQETQYF
j_gene: TRBJ1-1; v_gene: TRBV7-2; len: 13; CDR3aa: CASSPPNRAEAFF
j_gene: TRBJ2-2; v_gene: TRBV2; len: 16; CDR3aa: CASSGVGTRGTGELFF
j_gene: TRBJ2-7; v_gene: TRBV21-1; len: 15; CDR3aa: CASSKGQGRPFGQYF
j_gene: TRBJ2-7; v_gene: TRBV29-1; len: 13; CDR3aa: CSVPGQSFYEQYF
j_gene: TRBJ1-1; v_gene: TRBV5-1; len: 14; CDR3aa: CASSFTSGGAEAFF
j_gene: TRBJ2-7; v_gene: TRBV28; len: 13; CDR3aa: CASSLPGFYEQYF
j_gene: TRBJ2-7; v_gene: TRBV9; len: 15; CDR3aa: CASSVAYDSTYEQYF
j_gene: TRBJ2-1; v_gene: TRBV20-1; len: 12; CDR3aa: CSAPDRYNEQFF
j_gene: TRBJ1-2; v_gene: TRBV29-1; len: 13; CDR3aa: CSVASGDTYGYTF
j_gene: TRBJ1-1; v_gene: TRBV28; len: 14; CDR3aa: CASRDPTVYTEAFF
j_gene: TRBJ1-2; v_gene: TRBV9; len: 11; CDR3aa: CASNPQGGYTF
j_gene: TRBJ1-1; v_gene: TRBV4-1; len: 13; CDR3aa: CASSPVRDTEAFF
j_gene: TRBJ2-7; v_gene: TRBV19; len: 14; CDR3aa: CASSKVAEVEEQYF
j_gene: TRBJ1-2; v_gene: TRBV29-1; len: 11; CDR3aa: CSVDQGSGYTF
j_gene: TRBJ2-5; v_gene: TRBV28; len: 14; CDR3aa: CASSQGLAEETQYF
j_gene: TRBJ2-7; v_gene: TRBV3-1; len: 13; CDR3aa: CASSQDPRYEQYF
j_gene: TRBJ2-7; v_gene: TRBV29-1; len: 14; CDR3aa: CSVEDGLAEYEQYF
j_gene: TRBJ2-7; v_gene: TRBV7-6; len: 15; CDR3aa: CASSYRSGRAEEQYF
j_gene: TRBJ2-7; v_gene: TRBV3-1; len: 16; CDR3aa: CASSQDKRASSYEQYF
j_gene: TRBJ2-1; v_gene: TRBV5-1; len: 17; CDR3aa: CASRPGLAGVAYNEQFF
j_gene: TRBJ2-7; v_gene: TRBV5-6; len: 15; CDR3aa: CASSSDGGSYYEQYF
j_gene: .; v_gene: TRBV29-1; len: 13; CDR3aa: CSVGLGLNQPQYF
j_gene: TRBJ2-7; v_gene: TRBV25-1; len: 15; CDR3aa: CASSVLGNEPGEQYF
j_gene: TRBJ2-6; v_gene: TRBV3-1; len: 15; CDR3aa: CASTPGTSGANVLTF
j_gene: TRBJ1-3; v_gene: TRBV6-1; len: 15; CDR3aa: CASSEFPSSGNTIYF
j_gene: TRBJ1-4; v_gene: TRBV24-1; len: 14; CDR3aa: CATSSGQASEKLFF
j_gene: TRBJ1-5; v_gene: TRBV5-8; len: 16; CDR3aa: CASSLASENGNQPQHF
j_gene: TRBJ2-1; v_gene: TRBV7-9; len: 16; CDR3aa: CASSPIVAGPYNEQFF
j_gene: TRBJ1-1; v_gene: TRBV6-5; len: 13; CDR3aa: CASSYSLNTEAFF
j_gene: TRBJ2-1; v_gene: TRBV12-3/TRBV12-4; len: 14; CDR3aa: CASSFTGGGNEQFF
j_gene: TRBJ2-3; v_gene: TRBV6-5; len: 14; CDR3aa: CASGQGAGGGTQYF
j_gene: TRBJ1-2; v_gene: TRBV2; len: 13; CDR3aa: CASRTGTGDGYTF
j_gene: TRBJ1-1; v_gene: TRBV12-3/TRBV12-4; len: 18; CDR3aa: CASSFRGSRFGVNTEAFF
j_gene: TRBJ1-5; v_gene: TRBV5-6; len: 14; CDR3aa: CASSFGQGSQPQHF
j_gene: TRBJ2-1; v_gene: TRBV29-1; len: 15; CDR3aa: CSAEGGDSSYNEQFF
j_gene: TRBJ2-7; v_gene: TRBV4-2; len: 16; CDR3aa: CASSQDASGSSYEQYF
j_gene: TRBJ2-3; v_gene: TRBV5-4; len: 17; CDR3aa: CASSWGTSGSSTDTQYF
j_gene: TRBJ1-1; v_gene: TRBV9; len: 15; CDR3aa: CASSAYDGGGTEAFF
j_gene: TRBJ1-1; v_gene: TRBV7-9; len: 16; CDR3aa: CASCSRGMILNTEAFF
j_gene: TRBJ2-2; v_gene: TRBV29-1; len: 13; CDR3aa: CSAATSGPGELFF
j_gene: TRBJ2-5; v_gene: TRBV5-4; len: 13; CDR3aa: CASSSWTEETQYF
j_gene: TRBJ1-1; v_gene: TRBV6-5; len: 11; CDR3aa: CASSYLHEAFF
j_gene: TRBJ2-3; v_gene: TRBV3-1; len: 15; CDR3aa: CASSPSGSGTDTQYF
j_gene: TRBJ1-3; v_gene: TRBV12-3/TRBV12-4; len: 11; CDR3aa: CTQGAFDTIYF
j_gene: TRBJ1-5; v_gene: TRBV16; len: 14; CDR3aa: CASSQYSHNQPQHF
j_gene: TRBJ2-4; v_gene: TRBV5-4; len: 15; CDR3aa: CASSPIEGVENIQYF
j_gene: TRBJ2-7; v_gene: TRBV5-1; len: 16; CDR3aa: CASSPQGGGSSYEQYF
j_gene: TRBJ2-1; v_gene: TRBV27; len: 11; CDR3aa: CASSSGVEQFF
j_gene: TRBJ2-7; v_gene: TRBV5-6; len: 15; CDR3aa: CASSWGGQRLYEQYF
j_gene: TRBJ2-5; v_gene: TRBV12-3/TRBV12-4; len: 13; CDR3aa: CASSPEGMETQYF
j_gene: TRBJ1-3; v_gene: TRBV7-6; len: 16; CDR3aa: CASSAATGSSGNTIYF
j_gene: TRBJ2-3; v_gene: TRBV29-1; len: 12; CDR3aa: CSVPEGTDTQYF
j_gene: TRBJ1-1; v_gene: TRBV5-4; len: 13; CDR3aa: CASSLDSRGRAFF
j_gene: TRBJ1-1; v_gene: TRBV9; len: 14; CDR3aa: CASSVAYGDREAFF
j_gene: TRBJ2-1; v_gene: TRBV19; len: 15; CDR3aa: CASSIETSGRNEQFF
j_gene: TRBJ2-7; v_gene: TRBV28; len: 19; CDR3aa: CASSLETIGPSGRYYEQYF
j_gene: TRBJ1-1; v_gene: TRBV12-3/TRBV12-4; len: 12; CDR3aa: CASSLEGTEAFF
j_gene: TRBJ2-5; v_gene: TRBV6-1; len: 15; CDR3aa: CASSGYSGTVETQYF